This T cell receptor (beta chain) came from a study of blood T cell repertoires in COVID-19. Background on the study: T cells, B-cell-depleted T cells, or PBMCs provided the cDNA or gDNA that served as material.

Clones were sequenced by immunoSEQ multiplex PCR, and TCRdb holds only the in-frame ones, with some missing. Here the sample spans about 54,000 clones, over 75% being singletons. The material sequenced was peripheral blood. The receptor comes from a human donor in a cohort sampled during active COVID-19.

The DNA of the CDR3 is TGTGCCAGCAGCTTGGCCTTGAGCAGGGAATCCCATTTTAACTATGGCTACACCTTC. Amino acid sequence: CASSLALSRESHFNYGYTF. The V gene is TRBV5-5, the J gene TRBJ1-2; maybe TRBD1 (5 bases). The CDR3 runs 19 residues. Looked up from germline, CDR1 is SGHKS and CDR2 is YYEKEE (reference sequence). Trimming left V 0 bases short and J 1 base short, with 22 bases between.